Included here is one T cell receptor beta chain sequence, with context. The antigen remains unidentified. This sample is drawn from a study of T cell responses to AZD1222 COVID-19 vaccine. Findings and limits, study-wide: Donors were largely white British and mainly female; clonal diversity was possibly underestimated. Targets within unmutated variant regions were reportedly found for nearly half of spike-specific TCRs. No day 14 peak samples; only post-peak repertoires were characterized.

V was shortened by 7 bases and J by 0 bases, with 16 bases between the two germline ends. Germline CDR1 and CDR2: SQVTM and ANQGSEA. The CDR3 sequence is 15 residues long. Assay used: immunoSEQ multiplex PCR; TCRdb lists only in-frame clones, some missing. The profile shows some 120,000 clones, over 75% of them singletons. The rearrangement joins TRBV29-1 to TRBJ1-3; no firm D call. This clonotype was sampled from an adult in good health. The material was peripheral blood, obtained on day 0 of MenACWY control vaccination. The CDR3 coding sequence is TGCAGCGCTCGAGACCGTCTTGGCTCTGGAAACACCATATATTTT. Its translation is CSARDRLGSGNTIYF.